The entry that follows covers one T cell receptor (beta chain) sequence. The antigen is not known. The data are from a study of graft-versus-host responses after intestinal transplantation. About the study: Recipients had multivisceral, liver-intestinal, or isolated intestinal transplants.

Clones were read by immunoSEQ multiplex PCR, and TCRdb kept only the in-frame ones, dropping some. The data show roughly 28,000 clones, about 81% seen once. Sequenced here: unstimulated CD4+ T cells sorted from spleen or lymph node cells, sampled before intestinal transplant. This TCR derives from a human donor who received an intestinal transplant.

The CDR3 DNA sequence: TGTGCCAGCAGGGGTCCGGGAGGGGTGCAGTACTTC. It yields the protein CASRGPGGVQYF. The chain joins TRBV2 to TRBJ2-7; 8 bases are shared with TRBD2. CDR1 and CDR2 (germline): SNHLY, FYNNEI. Trimming at V came to 6 bases and at J to 9 bases, leaving 7 bases not matched to a gene. The CDR3 has 12 amino acids.